The clone carrying this T cell receptor beta chain turned up a few times. Its antigen is still unknown. Time point denoted: persistent/refractory GD, antithyroid drugs over 5 years with positive TRAb. Preparation of the TCR library used RNA extracted from PBMCs. Around 10 milliliters of peripheral blood were taken and placed in EDTA tubes. This sample is part of a study of regulatory T cells in long-lasting Graves disease. Points from the study as a whole: There were preferences for TRBV28, TRBJ1-2 and TRBJ2-5 in persistent disease. Researchers examined only peripheral blood and not thyroid tissue. Possibly, too few samples lowered accuracy.

From germline, CDR1 is MNHNS and CDR2 SASEGT. This CDR3 comprises 14 residues. The J segment lost 6 bases and the V segment lost 5 bases, leaving 9 bases of the junction unmatched. CDR3 regions were amplified by Arm-PCR using iRepertoire HTBI primers to build TCR beta libraries. From the multiplex PCR reads, TCRdb called clonotypes with MiXCR, one entry per CDR3 protein. Altogether hundreds of thousands of distinct CDR3 sequences are present, 20% to 25% being singletons, with the ten largest covering roughly 7%. Material: peripheral blood mononuclear cells (PBMCs), obtained when the disease was refractory, from a patient treated with antithyroid drugs. This TCR derives from a female donor with Graves disease. The chain has TRBV6-1 and TRBJ1-2; 7 positions agree with TRBD1. CDR3 sequence: CASSPNRDSNGYTF. As DNA, the CDR3 is TGTGCCAGCAGTCCCAACCGGGACAGTAATGGCTACACCTTC.